One sample yielded the 18 T cell receptor beta chains listed below, sequenced in a study of CD8 T cells in ankylosing spondylitis. One entry per CDR3 protein results from TCRdb running MiXCR on the 5' RACE reads. Found here are roughly 130,000 distinct CDR3 sequences, 7% of them singletons; the top ten hold 9.5% to 15%. Material: blood, either unsorted or a sorted T cell fraction (not recorded which). Receptors were obtained from a male donor with ankylosing spondylitis or in good health (not recorded which).

This clonotype was counted at least ten times. This rearrangement joins TRBV7-9 to TRBJ2-1; weak D call: TRBD2 (5 bases). Germline values: CDR1 SEHNR, CDR2 FQNEAQ (reference sequence). Deletions cut 7 bases from V and 0 bases from J, with 16 bases between. The CDR3 totals 16 residues. CDR3: CASTSRGGLSYNEQFF. The CDR3 bases are TGTGCCAGCACGTCGAGAGGAGGTCTCTCCTACAATGAGCAGTTCTTC.

Ten or more counts support this clonotype. The chain has TRBV12-3 or TRBV12-4 and TRBJ1-4; 9 bases match TRBD1. The CDR3 consists of 13 residues. V gave up 11 bases and J gave up 8 bases; unmatched junction bases: 9. The CDR3 here is CAGRRTGEEKLFF. CDR3 sequence (DNA): TGTGCCGGGCGGAGGACAGGGGAGGAAAAACTGTTTTTT.

In this sample, this clonotype turned up a few times. V gene TRBV2 combines with J gene TRBJ2-3; D not resolved. The CDR3 has 14 amino acids. Trimming took 4 bases from V and 1 from J, leaving 9 bases between them. Germline-derived CDR1 and CDR2 are SNHLY and FYNNEI. The chain's CDR3 is CASSAGSGTDTQYF. In DNA form, the CDR3 reads TGTGCCAGCAGTGCCGGGTCCGGCACAGATACGCAGTATTTT.

This clonotype showed up many times. This chain connects TRBV5-1 to TRBJ1-2; no clear D gene. CDR3 length: 15 residues. Between the trimmed V and J ends, which lost 0 bases and 4 bases, there was a span of 13 bases. Per germline, CDR1 SGHRS and CDR2 YFSETQ. The CDR3 region has the DNA TGCGCCAGCAGCTTGGCCAAGGGAAGCATCTATGGCTACACCTTC. This gives the protein CASSLAKGSIYGYTF.

The table lists this clonotype with many counts. The rearrangement links TRBV12-3 or TRBV12-4 to TRBJ1-2, with TRBD1 identical over 11 bases. The J segment lost 7 bases and the V segment lost 5 bases, leaving 3 bases of the junction unmatched. The CDR3 totals 13 residues. CDR3 region: CASSLDRGPGYTF. The CDR3 DNA sequence: TGTGCCAGCAGTCTGGACAGGGGGCCTGGCTACACCTTC.

This clonotype was counted many times. The CDR3 DNA is TGTGCCAGCAGCTTACACGGGACAGGGGGCCGCACAGATACGCAGTATTTT. Its translation: CASSLHGTGGRTDTQYF. V is TRBV7-2 and J is TRBJ2-3; 12 nucleotides align to TRBD1. The trim removed 2 bases at V and 1 base at J, leaving 4 bases unmatched. Germline V CDR1 and CDR2: SGHTA, FQGNSA. CDR3 length: 17 residues.

This clonotype has ten or more counts. The chain is built from TRBV10-3 and TRBJ2-1; D gene unclear. Trimming removed 2 bases at V and 6 bases at J, with 8 bases between. Germline V gene lookup returns CDR1 ENHRY and CDR2 SYGVKD. CDR3 length: 13 residues. Written as DNA, the CDR3 is TGTGCCATCAGTGAGCCAGTGGGCAATGAGCAGTTCTTC. This gives the protein CAISEPVGNEQFF.

This clonotype was counted at least ten times. The chain couples TRBV6-5 to TRBJ2-2; D is ambiguous. Between the trimmed V and J ends, which lost 4 bases and 6 bases, there was a span of 9 bases. The CDR3 runs to 13 residues. CDR1 and CDR2 (germline): MNHEY, SVGAGI. This chain's CDR3 is CASSSYRAGELFF. The CDR3 bases are TGTGCCAGCAGTTCTTATCGGGCCGGGGAGCTGTTTTTT.

At least ten counts were recorded for this clonotype. V gene TRBV7-9 combines with J gene TRBJ1-2, with D perhaps TRBD1 (6 bases). Between the trimmed V and J ends, which lost 4 bases and 4 bases, there was a span of 10 bases. The CDR3 loop spans 13 amino acids. Germline V lookup: CDR1 SEHNR, CDR2 FQNEAQ (reference sequence). CDR3 sequence reads: CASSSGHPYGYTF. CDR3 DNA: TGTGCCAGCAGCTCGGGACACCCCTATGGCTACACCTTC. The full variable domain, with the rest looked up from reference TRBV7-9 and TRBJ1-2, is DTGVSQNPRHKITKRGQNVTFRCDPISEHNRLYWYRQTLGQGPEFLTYFQNEAQLEKSRLLSDRFSAERPKGSFSTLEIQRTEQGDSAMYLCASSSGHPYGYTFGSGTRLTVV.

This clonotype was recorded at least ten times. The chain combines TRBV7-2 with TRBJ2-3; 7 bases line up with TRBD1. The CDR3 loop spans 15 amino acids. Germline values: CDR1 SGHTA, CDR2 FQGNSA. J lost 3 bases, V lost 6 bases, and 9 bases had no gene match. The DNA of the CDR3 is TGTGCCAGCAGTTTCCGACAGGGTTTAACAGATACGCAGTATTTT. Encoded protein: CASSFRQGLTDTQYF.

There are many counts of this clonotype. The rearrangement uses TRBV12-3 or TRBV12-4 and TRBJ1-2; D not resolved. There are 12 residues in the CDR3. Trimming shortened V by 6 bases and J by 3 bases, and 8 bases separated the two germline ends. CDR3 sequence: CASSYTDYGYTF. DNA of the CDR3: TGTGCCAGCAGCTACACAGACTATGGCTACACCTTC.

This clonotype was recorded many times. The chain uses TRBV18 and TRBJ2-3; 9 bases are shared with TRBD2. This CDR3 has 16 residues. CDR1 and CDR2 (germline): KGHSH, LQKENI. V lost 2 bases and J lost 6; bases outside the gene matches: 9. In DNA form, the CDR3 reads TGTGCCAGCTCACCAGTTGGGCGGGGGGGCCGTGATACGCAGTATTTT. This encodes CASSPVGRGGRDTQYF. The entire variable domain, with the rest obtained from reference TRBV18 and TRBJ2-3, is as follows: NAGVMQNPRHLVRRRGQEARLRCSPMKGHSHVYWYRQLPEEGLKFMVYLQKENIIDESGMPKERFSAEFPKEGPSILRIQQVVRGDSAAYFCASSPVGRGGRDTQYFGPGTRLTVL.

This clonotype was observed at least ten times. CDR3 amino acids: CASSLISRGGETQYF. The CDR3 nucleotides read TGCGCCAGCAGCTTGATTTCCAGAGGAGGGGAGACCCAGTACTTC. The chain links TRBV5-1 to TRBJ2-5; weak D call: TRBD2 (6 bases). The CDR3 loop spans 15 amino acids. Between the trimmed V and J ends, which lost 1 base and 5 bases, there was a span of 15 bases. In germline, CDR1 is SGHRS, CDR2 YFSETQ.

This clonotype was counted ten times or more. The chain joins TRBV20-1 to TRBJ2-7; possibly TRBD1 for D (5 bases). Deletions cut 6 bases from V and 0 bases from J, with 18 bases between. Germline-derived CDR1 and CDR2 are DFQATT and SNEGSKA (reference sequence). The CDR3 is made up of 15 amino acids. CDR3 nucleotides: TGCAGTGCCATAGGGGCCAGTCCGAGCTCCTACGAGCAGTACTTC. Protein product: CSAIGASPSSYEQYF.

This clonotype was observed at least ten times. V usage is TRBV28 and J usage is TRBJ1-4, with D uncertain. The germline V gene has CDR1 MDHEN and CDR2 SYDVKM. The length of the CDR3 is 11 residues. Trimming left V 5 bases short and J 7 bases short, with 5 bases between. CDR3 residues: CASSLGEKLFF. The CDR3 region has the DNA TGTGCCAGCAGTCTTGGTGAAAAACTGTTTTTT. Filled out from reference TRBV28 and TRBJ1-4, the complete variable domain reads DVKVTQSSRYLVKRTGEKVFLECVQDMDHENMFWYRQDPGLGLRLIYFSYDVKMKEKGDIPEGYSVSREKKERFSLILESASTNQTSMYLCASSLGEKLFFGSGTQLSVL.

Many counts were recorded for this clonotype. CDR3 in DNA: TGTGCCAGCAGCTTGATAGGGTGGAACGAAAAACTGTTTTTT. Protein: CASSLIGWNEKLFF. The rearrangement links TRBV5-5 to TRBJ1-4; the D is unclear. The germline V gene has CDR1 SGHKS and CDR2 YYEKEE (reference sequence). V gave up 1 base and J gave up 8 bases, with 12 bases separating them. This CDR3 region has 14 residues.

V gene TRBV18 combines with J gene TRBJ1-2; no definite D call. The CDR3 sequence is 12 residues long. Trimming removed 3 bases at V and 7 bases at J, with 9 bases between. Germline CDR1 KGHSH, CDR2 LQKENI. CDR3 nucleotide sequence: TGTGCCAGCTCACCCGTCCAGGCTGGCTACACCTTC. Its protein is CASSPVQAGYTF.

The sample holds many counts of this clonotype. This chain links TRBV29-1 with TRBJ2-7, with D unresolved. This CDR3 is built from 13 residues. Germline V gene lookup returns CDR1 SQVTM and CDR2 ANQGSEA. Trimming removed 5 bases at V and 6 bases at J, with 17 bases between. CDR3 sequence: CSVSASILGEQYF. The DNA for the CDR3 is TGCAGCGTTTCGGCTTCCATCCTAGGCGAGCAGTACTTC.